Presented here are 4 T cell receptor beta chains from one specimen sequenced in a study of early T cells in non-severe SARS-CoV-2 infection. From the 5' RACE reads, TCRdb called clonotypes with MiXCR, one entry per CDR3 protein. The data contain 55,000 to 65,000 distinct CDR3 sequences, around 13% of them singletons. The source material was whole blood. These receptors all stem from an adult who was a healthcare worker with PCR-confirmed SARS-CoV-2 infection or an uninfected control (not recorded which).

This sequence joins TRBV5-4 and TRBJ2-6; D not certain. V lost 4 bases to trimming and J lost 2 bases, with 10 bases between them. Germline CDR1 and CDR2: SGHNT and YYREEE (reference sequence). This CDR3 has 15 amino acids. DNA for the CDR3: TGTGCCAGCAGCGGCGCCCAGGCTGGGGCCAACGTCCTGACTTTC. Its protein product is CASSGAQAGANVLTF.

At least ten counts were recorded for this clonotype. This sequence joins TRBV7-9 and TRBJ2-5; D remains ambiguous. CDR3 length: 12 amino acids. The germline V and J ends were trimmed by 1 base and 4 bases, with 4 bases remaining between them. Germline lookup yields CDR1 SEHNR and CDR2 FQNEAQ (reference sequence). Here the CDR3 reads CASSLVGETQYF. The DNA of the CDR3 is TGTGCCAGCAGCTTAGTGGGAGAGACCCAGTACTTC.

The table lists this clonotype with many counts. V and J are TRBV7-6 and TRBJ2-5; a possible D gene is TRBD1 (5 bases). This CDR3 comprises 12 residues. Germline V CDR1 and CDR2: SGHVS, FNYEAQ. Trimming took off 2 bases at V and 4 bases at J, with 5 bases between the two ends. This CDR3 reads CASSLQGETQYF. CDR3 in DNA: TGTGCCAGCAGCTTACAGGGAGAGACCCAGTACTTC.

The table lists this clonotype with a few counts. CDR3 sequence: CASSSGTSGRATDTQYF. CDR3 sequence (DNA): TGCGCCAGCAGCTCGGGGACTAGCGGGAGGGCCACAGATACGCAGTATTTT. The chain joins TRBV5-1 to TRBJ2-3; 16 nucleotides align to TRBD2. This CDR3 has 17 residues. Per the germline V gene, CDR1 is SGHRS and CDR2 is YFSETQ. With 3 bases clipped from V and 2 bases from J, the junction kept 3 bases outside the gene matches. Full variable domain (remainder filled in from reference TRBV5-1 and TRBJ2-3): KAGVTQTPRYLIKTRGQQVTLSCSPISGHRSVSWYQQTPGQGLQFLFEYFSETQRNKGNFPGRFSGRQFSNSRSEMNVSTLELGDSALYLCASSSGTSGRATDTQYFGPGTRLTVL.